These T cell receptor beta chains were read from a single sample in a study of PD-1 blockade in classical Hodgkin lymphoma. Profiled with immunoSEQ multiplex PCR; TCRdb holds only in-frame clones, not every one. The sample carries around 36,000 clones, about 89% recorded once. The sequences come from peripheral blood mononuclear cells (PBMCs), collected at baseline. The receptor set was obtained from a human donor with classical Hodgkin lymphoma. The CDR3 runs from the conserved cysteine through the conserved F or W. A D gene is named only where the DNA matches it firmly.

J gene: TRBJ1-5; V gene: TRBV29-1; D gene: NA; CDR3 DNA: TGCAGCGTCGGAGGGTCCCAGGAGAATCAGCCCCAGCATTTT; CDR3 protein: CSVGGSQENQPQHF
J gene: TRBJ1-5; V gene: TRBV19; D gene: TRBD1; CDR3 DNA: TGTGCCAGTAGTACACCTTGGACAGGGCTTGGCAATCAGCCCCAGCATTTT; CDR3 protein: CASSTPWTGLGNQPQHF
J gene: TRBJ2-1; V gene: TRBV11-3; D gene: NA; CDR3 DNA: TGTGCCAGCAGCATCGGGGGACTTGACCACAATGAGCAGTTCTTC; CDR3 protein: CASSIGGLDHNEQFF
J gene: TRBJ2-2; V gene: TRBV6-5; D gene: NA; CDR3 DNA: TGTGCCAGCAGTTACTTATCAGTGACAACCGGGGAGCTGTTTTTT; CDR3 protein: CASSYLSVTTGELFF
J gene: TRBJ1-1; V gene: TRBV5-1; D gene: NA; CDR3 DNA: TGCGCCAGCAGCTTGGTCCCATTCGGGGGGAACACTGAAGCTTTCTTT; CDR3 protein: CASSLVPFGGNTEAFF
J gene: TRBJ1-5; V gene: TRBV10-3; D gene: NA; CDR3 DNA: TGTGCCATCAGTGACAGGGGAGGACGGAATCAGCCCCAGCATTTT; CDR3 protein: CAISDRGGRNQPQHF
J gene: TRBJ2-4; V gene: TRBV2; D gene: NA; CDR3 DNA: TGTGCCAGCAGTGAAGAGCTCAGCTTAGCCAAAAACATTCAGTACTTC; CDR3 protein: CASSEELSLAKNIQYF
J gene: TRBJ2-7; V gene: TRBV2; D gene: TRBD2; CDR3 DNA: TGTGCCAGCAGTTCGGAACCGGGACTAGCGATCGAGCAGTACTTC; CDR3 protein: CASSSEPGLAIEQYF
J gene: TRBJ1-2; V gene: TRBV4-1; D gene: NA; CDR3 DNA: TGCGCCAGCAGCCAAGAAACCGCCCGGGGCTACACCTTC; CDR3 protein: CASSQETARGYTF
J gene: TRBJ2-1; V gene: TRBV10-1; D gene: NA; CDR3 DNA: TGCGCCAGCAAAAAGACAGCCACTAGCTACAATGAGCAGTTCTTC; CDR3 protein: CASKKTATSYNEQFF